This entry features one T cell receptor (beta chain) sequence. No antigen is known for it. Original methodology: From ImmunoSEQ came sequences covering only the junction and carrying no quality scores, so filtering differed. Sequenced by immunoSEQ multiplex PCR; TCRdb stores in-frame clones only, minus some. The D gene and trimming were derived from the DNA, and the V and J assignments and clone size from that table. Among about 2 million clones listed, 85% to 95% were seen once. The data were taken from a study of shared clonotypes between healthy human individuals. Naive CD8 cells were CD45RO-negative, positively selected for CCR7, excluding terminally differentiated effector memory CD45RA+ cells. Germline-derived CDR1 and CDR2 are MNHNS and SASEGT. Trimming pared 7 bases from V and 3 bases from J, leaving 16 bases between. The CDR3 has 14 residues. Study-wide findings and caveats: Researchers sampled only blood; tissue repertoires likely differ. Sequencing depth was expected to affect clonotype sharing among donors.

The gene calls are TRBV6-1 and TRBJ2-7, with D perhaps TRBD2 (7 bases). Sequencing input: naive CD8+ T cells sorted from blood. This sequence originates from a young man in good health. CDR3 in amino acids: CASTLGGAVYEQYF. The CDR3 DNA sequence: TGTGCCAGCACCTTGGGGGGGGCCGTCTACGAGCAGTACTTC.